A selection of T cell receptor beta chains follows, all from one sample in a study of T cells in Graves' hyperthyroidism and ophthalmopathy. TCRdb redid the calling of the multiplex PCR reads with MiXCR, one entry per CDR3 protein. The sample records approximately 620,000 distinct CDR3 sequences, approximately 13% being singletons. The sample consisted of blood. The receptors come from a woman aged 25 to 39 with Graves' hyperthyroidism that later progressed to Graves' ophthalmopathy. Each CDR3 is given with its conserved first and last residue. The D gene is left open where the match is weak. The size of a clone is reported for some rows only, either as once, few or many, or as a class for expanded clones.

TRBV5-1,few,TRBD2,TRBJ2-2,TGCGCCAACCAATCCGGGACTAGACTGCCAAAAAGTTCTACCGGGGAGCTGTTTTTT,CANQSGTRLPKSSTGELFF
TRBV12-3/TRBV12-4,many,NA,TRBJ1-3,TGTGCCAGCAGTTTATTGGCTTGGGGTTCTGGAAACACCATATATTTT,CASSLLAWGSGNTIYF
TRBV6-1,many,NA,TRBJ2-5,TGTGCCAGCAGACGGGCCTCAGCCAGCCTCCTCCAAGAGACCCAGTACTTC,CASRRASASLLQETQYF
TRBV29-1,many,NA,TRBJ2-7,TGCAGCGTTGAAGAATGGGGCACTTCCTACGAGCAGTACTTC,CSVEEWGTSYEQYF
TRBV20-1,few,NA,TRBJ1-2,TGCAGTGCTAGGGCCGGCCAGATAACCGATGGCTACACCTTC,CSARAGQITDGYTF
TRBV12-3/TRBV12-4,many,TRBD2,TRBJ2-1,TGTGCCATCAGCGGGAGGGTAAATGAGCAGTTCTTC,CAISGRVNEQFF
TRBV6-5,NA,TRBD1,TRBJ1-2,TGTGCCAGCAGTTACTCGACCCTTGAAACTGACAGGGGGTATGGTGGCGGCTACACCTTC,CASSYSTLETDRGYGGGYTF
TRBV4-2,few,TRBD2,TRBJ2-2,TGTGCCAGCAGCCACGGGCTAGCGGGAGAGGGGGAGCTGTTTTTT,CASSHGLAGEGELFF
TRBV15,NA,NA,TRBJ1-3,TGTGCCACCAGCAGAGATCCGGGGGCCTCTGGAAACACCATATATTTT,CATSRDPGASGNTIYF
TRBV29-1,many,TRBD1,TRBJ2-1,TGCAGCGTTGGGTACCGGGACAGGGGTTCGAATGAGCAGTTCTTC,CSVGYRDRGSNEQFF
TRBV20-1,NA,NA,TRBJ1-5,TGCAGTCCGATTAGGGAAGAGGGACAGCCCCAGCATTTT,CSPIREEGQPQHF
TRBV20-1,few,TRBD1,TRBJ1-1,TGCAGTGCTAGAGACCTTGGGACAGGGAACAGTGAAGCTTTCTTT,CSARDLGTGNSEAFF
TRBV19,many,NA,TRBJ2-1,TGTGCCAGTAGTTGGGCTGGGGGATCTTACAATGAGCAGTTCTTC,CASSWAGGSYNEQFF
TRBV24-1,many,NA,TRBJ2-1,TGTGCCACCAGTGATCCGGGACTCTACAATGAGCAGTTCTTC,CATSDPGLYNEQFF
TRBV5-6,many,NA,TRBJ2-7,TGTGCCAGCAGCCGTGGACGGGGGTCCTACGAGCAGTACTTC,CASSRGRGSYEQYF
TRBV5-5,NA,TRBD1,TRBJ1-6,TGTGCCAGCAGCGCCTTTGGACAGGGTTATAATTCACCCCTCCACTTT,CASSAFGQGYNSPLHF
TRBV19,few,NA,TRBJ1-1,TGTGCCAGTAGTAGGTCAGGGGAAGGCACTGAAGCTTTCTTT,CASSRSGEGTEAFF
TRBV20-1,many,NA,TRBJ1-4,TGCAGTGCTAGAGCGGCGGGGGGAAGTGAAAAACTGTTTTTT,CSARAAGGSEKLFF
TRBV19,NA,NA,TRBJ1-3,TGTGCCAGTTGCCGGGACGGCTCTGGAAACACCATATATTTT,CASCRDGSGNTIYF
TRBV4-1,NA,NA,TRBJ1-2,TGCGCCAGCAGCCAAGATAAGGAGAGGGGATTTGGCTACACCTTC,CASSQDKERGFGYTF
TRBV30,NA,TRBD1,TRBJ1-4,TGTGCCTGGAGTGAGTGGGAGACAGGGCCTAATGAAAAACTGTTTTTT,CAWSEWETGPNEKLFF
TRBV7-9,NA,TRBD2,TRBJ2-1,TGTGCCAGCAGCTACCGGGGAGGGAGTGGTAATGAGCAGTTCTTC,CASSYRGGSGNEQFF
TRBV6-1,many,TRBD1,TRBJ1-6,TGTGCCAGCAGTGAATCGGGACAGCCCAATTCACCCCTCCACTTT,CASSESGQPNSPLHF
TRBV7-9,many,NA,TRBJ2-3,TGTGCCAGCAGCTTAGGGGGGGAAGCCACAGATACGCAGTATTTT,CASSLGGEATDTQYF
TRBV27,NA,TRBD1,TRBJ2-1,TGTGCCAGCAGCCCCAGGGGGTTCAATGAGCAGTTCTTC,CASSPRGFNEQFF
TRBV3-2,few,NA,TRBJ2-2,TGTGCCAGCAGCCAAGAATCAGCGGGGTACACCGGGGAGCTGTTTTTT,CASSQESAGYTGELFF
TRBV20-1,many,NA,TRBJ2-5,TGCAGTGCTAGAAGCGGGACAGTCCAAGAGACCCAGTACTTC,CSARSGTVQETQYF
TRBV20-1,NA,TRBD2,TRBJ2-5,TGCAGTGCTCTGACTAGCCGGGAGACCCAGTACTTC,CSALTSRETQYF
TRBV20-1,few,NA,TRBJ2-2,TGCAGTGCTTTTACAGCGAGCGGGACCGGGGAGCTGTTTTTT,CSAFTASGTGELFF
TRBV5-1,NA,NA,TRBJ1-6,TGCGCCAGCAGCTGGGCTCAGGGGTACGAGCAGTACTTT,CASSWAQGYEQYF
TRBV2,NA,TRBD1,TRBJ2-7,TGTGCCAGCAGTGAGTCAGGGGGCGGCCCCTACGAGCAGTACTTC,CASSESGGGPYEQYF
TRBV6-2/TRBV6-3,many,TRBD2,TRBJ2-7,TGTGCCAGCAGTTACCCTCCTAGCGGGAATTCCCCCTACGAGCAGTACTTC,CASSYPPSGNSPYEQYF
TRBV4-3,NA,TRBD2,TRBJ2-1,TGCGCCAGCAGCCATGCGTCTAGCGGGAGTGTTAAGAATGAGCAGTTCTTC,CASSHASSGSVKNEQFF
TRBV12-5,few,TRBD2,TRBJ2-7,TGTGCTAGTGGGAGTGGGACTAGCGGGTACTCCTACGAGCAGTACTTC,CASGSGTSGYSYEQYF
TRBV3-1,many,NA,TRBJ1-2,TGTGCCAGCAGCCGCGAAGGGGGGGAGGAGAACTATGGCTACACCTTC,CASSREGGEENYGYTF
TRBV24-1,many,NA,TRBJ1-5,TGTGCCACCAGTGAACAGAATCAGCCCCAGCATTTT,CATSEQNQPQHF
TRBV27,many,NA,TRBJ2-6,TGTGCCAGCAGTTTACGGTCACTCGCTGGGGCCAACGTCCTGACTTTC,CASSLRSLAGANVLTF
TRBV27,NA,NA,TRBJ1-1,TGTGCCAGCAGTTTTATAAGGGCCTTGAACACTGAAGCTTTCTTT,CASSFIRALNTEAFF
TRBV27,many,NA,TRBJ1-2,TGTGCCAGCAAACGGGGGGCCCTCGGCTATGGCTACACCTTC,CASKRGALGYGYTF
TRBV12-3/TRBV12-4,many,TRBD2,TRBJ2-1,TGTGCCAGCAGTTTACAAGCGGGAGTCGGGAATGAGCAGTTCTTC,CASSLQAGVGNEQFF
TRBV9,NA,TRBD2,TRBJ2-7,TGTGCCAGCAGCGTAGAAGCTAGCGGGGGAATAAACTCCTACGAGCAGTACTTC,CASSVEASGGINSYEQYF
TRBV20-1,many,TRBD2,TRBJ2-3,TGCAGTGCTGACGCTAGCGGGAGGCCCCCCGGCACAGATACGCAGTATTTT,CSADASGRPPGTDTQYF
TRBV30,many,NA,TRBJ1-6,TGTGCCTGGAGTGTACGCGGGGGGAATTCACCCCTCCACTTT,CAWSVRGGNSPLHF
TRBV29-1,many,NA,TRBJ1-2,TGCAGCGTTGAAGCCGGGAGTAGTACTGCTAACTATGGCTACACCTTC,CSVEAGSSTANYGYTF